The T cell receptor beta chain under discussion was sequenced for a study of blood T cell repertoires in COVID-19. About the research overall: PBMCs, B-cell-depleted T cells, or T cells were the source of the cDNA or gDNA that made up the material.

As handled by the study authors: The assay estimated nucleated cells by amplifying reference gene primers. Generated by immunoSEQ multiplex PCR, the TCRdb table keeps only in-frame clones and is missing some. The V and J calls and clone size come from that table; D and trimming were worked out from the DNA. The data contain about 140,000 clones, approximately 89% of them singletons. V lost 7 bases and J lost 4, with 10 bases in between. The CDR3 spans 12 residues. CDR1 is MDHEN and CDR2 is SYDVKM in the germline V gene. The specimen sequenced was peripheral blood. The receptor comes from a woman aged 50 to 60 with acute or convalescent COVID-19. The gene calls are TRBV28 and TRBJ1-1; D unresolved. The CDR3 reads CASIEEGTEAFF. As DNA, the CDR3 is TGTGCCAGCATAGAGGAGGGCACTGAAGCTTTCTTT.